This entry lists 29 T cell receptor beta chains sequenced from one sample in a study of blood T cell repertoires in COVID-19. The protocol was immunoSEQ multiplex PCR, while the TCRdb copy is restricted to in-frame clones and leaves out a portion. The sample consists of 150,000 to 200,000 clones, approximately 80% of them appearing once. Sequencing was carried out using PBMCs or T cells enriched from blood (not recorded which). The source is a man aged 55 to 70 who had been exposed to COVID-19.

The V and J genes are TRBV5-6 and TRBJ2-1; 8 bases are shared with TRBD1. The CDR3 contains 14 residues. Trimming took 2 bases from V and 2 from J; bases not matched to a gene: 0. Germline V gene lookup returns CDR1 SGHDT and CDR2 YYEEEE. The CDR3 is CASSLQGAYNEQFF. For the CDR3, the DNA is TGTGCCAGCAGCTTACAGGGGGCCTACAATGAGCAGTTCTTC.

The chain couples TRBV5-1 to TRBJ2-1; 13 positions agree with TRBD2. Per the germline V gene, CDR1 is SGHRS and CDR2 is YFSETQ. The CDR3 is made up of 15 amino acids. V shed 4 bases and J 6 bases; nucleotides not matched to a gene: 4. For the CDR3, the DNA is TGCGCCAGCAGCCAAACTAGCGGGGGGGTCAATGAGCAGTTCTTC. As protein: CASSQTSGGVNEQFF.

The V and J genes are TRBV6-5 and TRBJ2-7; D remains ambiguous. There are 12 residues in the CDR3. From germline, CDR1 is MNHEY and CDR2 SVGAGI. Trimming took 7 bases from V and 6 from J, leaving 13 bases between them. The CDR3 nucleotides are TGTGCCAGCACCCCCCGGGTCGGCGAGCAGTACTTC. As protein: CASTPRVGEQYF.

This clone was observed once. V usage is TRBV7-2 and J usage is TRBJ2-7; no clear D gene. Trimming left V 2 bases short and J 1 base short, with 9 bases between. Germline CDR1 and CDR2: SGHTA and FQGNSA. The CDR3 contains 14 residues. The CDR3 is CASSLSHSSYEQYF. In DNA, the CDR3 is TGTGCCAGCAGCTTATCGCACAGTTCCTACGAGCAGTACTTC.

This chain uses TRBV19 with TRBJ2-1, with 13 bases matching TRBD2. This CDR3 comprises 15 residues. Germline values: CDR1 LNHDA, CDR2 SQIVND (reference sequence). J lost 9 bases, V lost 6 bases, and 8 bases had no gene match. The CDR3 loop is CASSQTGLAGTEQFF. The CDR3 DNA reads as TGTGCCAGTAGCCAAACGGGACTAGCGGGAACTGAGCAGTTCTTC.

CDR3 loop: CAWSGGSGSGNTGELFF. The CDR3 region has the DNA TGTGCCTGGAGTGGCGGTAGCGGGAGTGGGAACACCGGGGAGCTGTTTTTT. The genes are TRBV30 and TRBJ2-2; 9 nucleotides agree with TRBD2. Germline CDR1 GTSNPN, CDR2 SVGIG (reference sequence). The V segment lost 1 base and the J segment 1 base; nucleotides outside the gene matches: 7. The CDR3 is made up of 17 amino acids.

The chain uses TRBV21-1 and TRBJ2-1; the D call in the table, TRBD2, was not verified against the DNA. TRBV21-1 is a pseudogene segment. This CDR3 spans 16 amino acids. This CDR3 is CASSPRLAGYYNEQFF. CDR3 nucleotides: TGTGCCAGCAGCCCGCGCCTAGCGGGTTATTACAATGAGCAGTTCTTC.

The chain recombines TRBV19 with TRBJ2-7; 7 nucleotides line up with TRBD1. Per germline, CDR1 LNHDA and CDR2 SQIVND (reference sequence). There are 13 residues in the CDR3. J was trimmed by 7 bases and V by 4 bases; bases with no gene match: 7. The DNA of the CDR3 is TGTGCCAGTAGTACCCAGACAGGGCGAGAGCAGTACTTC. The encoded protein is CASSTQTGREQYF.

V is TRBV19 and J is TRBJ2-3; 8 nucleotides align to TRBD2. Germline V gene lookup returns CDR1 LNHDA and CDR2 SQIVND (reference sequence). The CDR3 covers 16 residues. The J segment lost 3 bases and the V segment lost 6 bases, leaving 11 bases of the junction unmatched. The CDR3 DNA sequence: TGTGCCAGTAGCTGGTTAGCGGGAAGGGGGACAGATACGCAGTATTTT. Encoded protein: CASSWLAGRGTDTQYF.

This clone is a singleton in its sample. The gene calls are TRBV4-1 and TRBJ1-1; D might be TRBD1 (6 bases). The CDR3 totals 14 residues. Trimming took off 6 bases at V and 1 base at J, with 12 bases between the two ends. Looked up from germline, CDR1 is MGHRA and CDR2 is YSYEKL. The CDR3 spells CASRRDMSNTEAFF. In DNA, the CDR3 is TGCGCCAGCAGGAGGGACATGTCGAACACTGAAGCTTTCTTT.

This clone was picked up one time. V gene TRBV27 combines with J gene TRBJ2-6, with D possibly TRBD1 on 6 matching bases. CDR1 and CDR2 (germline): MNHEY, SMNVEV (reference sequence). Trimming removed 6 bases from V and 2 bases from J, with 14 bases in between. CDR3 length: 16 amino acids. The CDR3 DNA follows: TGTGCCAGCAGCATAACAGGGTTCGCTGGGGCCAACGTCCTGACTTTC. It encodes CASSITGFAGANVLTF.

This clone was seen a handful of times. The CDR3 nucleotides are TGTGCCAGTAGTATAGATCCGACTGAAGCTTTCTTT. This codes for CASSIDPTEAFF. The rearrangement links TRBV19 to TRBJ1-1, with no clear D. The germline CDR1 and CDR2 sequences are LNHDA and SQIVND (reference sequence). This CDR3 contains 12 residues. V dropped 0 bases and J dropped 5 bases, with 4 bases sitting between them.

This rearrangement joins TRBV5-1 to TRBJ2-2; 8 bases are a match to TRBD1. Germline V lookup: CDR1 SGHRS, CDR2 YFSETQ. Germline trimming cut 3 bases from V and 6 bases from J; bases unmatched to any gene: 7. The CDR3 totals 15 residues. The CDR3 is CASSSGQGLSGELFF. CDR3 sequence (DNA): TGCGCCAGCAGCTCTGGACAGGGTCTGTCCGGGGAGCTGTTTTTT.

This clone came up a few times. The rearrangement joins TRBV27 to TRBJ2-1; 7 bases line up with TRBD2. The V and J ends lost 2 bases and 9 bases, in that order; junction bases with no gene match: 10. CDR1 and CDR2 from the germline V gene are MNHEY and SMNVEV (reference sequence). The CDR3 loop spans 15 amino acids. CDR3 DNA: TGTGCCAGCAGTTTAAGCCGACCAGGGAGGGGTGAGCAGTTCTTC. Translating gives CASSLSRPGRGEQFF.

This sequence joins TRBV2 and TRBJ1-2, with 8 bases that match TRBD1. This CDR3 is built from 15 residues. Germline values: CDR1 SNHLY, CDR2 FYNNEI. The V segment lost 3 bases and the J segment 4 bases; nucleotides outside the gene matches: 7. DNA of the CDR3: TGTGCCAGCAGTGAGGGACAGGCCGGGGTCTATGGCTACACCTTC. It codes for CASSEGQAGVYGYTF.

In its sample, this clone was seen many times. J is TRBJ1-1 and V is TRBV6-2 or TRBV6-3; D is unresolved. Looked up from germline, CDR1 is MNHEY and CDR2 is SVGEGT. The CDR3 consists of 16 residues. Trimming removed 3 bases at V and 0 bases at J, with 14 bases between. CDR3 region: CASSYFFTGLNTEAFF. The CDR3 coding sequence is TGTGCCAGCAGTTATTTCTTCACGGGTCTGAACACTGAAGCTTTCTTT.

The rearrangement uses TRBV5-1 and TRBJ2-5; TRBD2 is a possible D gene (6 bases). CDR1 SGHRS and CDR2 YFSETQ come from the germline V gene. The CDR3 consists of 14 residues. The germline V and J ends were trimmed by 9 bases and 4 bases, with 19 bases remaining between them. The CDR3 DNA sequence: TGCGCCAACGAGCGGGTATTACGTCGAGAGACCCAGTACTTC. Translating gives CANERVLRRETQYF.

The chain joins TRBV7-8 to TRBJ2-1, with 7 nucleotides matching TRBD1. The V gene end was trimmed by 5 bases and the J gene end by 2 bases; junction bases not matched to a gene: 9. In germline, CDR1 is SGHVS, CDR2 FQNEAQ. The CDR3 covers 16 residues. CDR3 nucleotide sequence: TGTGCCAGCAGCATTTACAGGGGAATTACCTACAATGAGCAGTTCTTC. It translates to CASSIYRGITYNEQFF.

The chain couples TRBV9 to TRBJ1-2, with D hard to call. CDR3 length equals 13 residues. Looked up from germline, CDR1 is SGDLS and CDR2 is YYNGEE. The V and J ends lost 4 bases and 7 bases respectively, with 14 bases between them. This CDR3 reads CASSPSGGSGYTF. Here the CDR3 DNA reads TGTGCCAGCAGCCCTAGTGGAGGGAGTGGCTACACCTTC.

The CDR3 DNA is TGTGCCAGCAGCTTAGGGGCAGGGGGCTTAAACACTGAAGCTTTCTTT. Its protein is CASSLGAGGLNTEAFF. The rearrangement uses TRBV7-2 and TRBJ1-1; 8 bases agree with TRBD1. The CDR3 totals 16 residues. The junction had 6 bases not matched to a gene; V was cut back by 1 base and J by 2 bases. In germline, CDR1 is SGHTA, CDR2 FQGNSA.

The chain is built from TRBV19 and TRBJ2-7, with a tentative D call TRBD2 (5 bases). The CDR3 consists of 15 residues. Trimming took off 6 bases at V and 2 bases at J, with 17 bases between the two ends. The V gene's germline CDR1 is LNHDA and CDR2 SQIVND (reference sequence). CDR3 sequence (DNA): TGTGCCAGTAGCCCGAGCGGTTTGAATGCCTACGAGCAGTACTTC. It is translated as CASSPSGLNAYEQYF.

The chain recombines TRBV27 with TRBJ2-1, with 7 nucleotides matching TRBD1. The CDR3 consists of 15 residues. Germline CDR1 reads MNHEY; CDR2 reads SMNVEV (reference sequence). The ends lost 6 bases at V and 0 bases at J; junction bases unmatched: 5. CDR3 protein: CASSSDRSSYNEQFF. CDR3 nucleotide sequence: TGTGCCAGCAGCTCGGACAGGAGCTCCTACAATGAGCAGTTCTTC.

Only a few counts were recorded for this clone. This chain links TRBV6-2 or TRBV6-3 with TRBJ1-2, with 7 bases aligning to TRBD1. Unmatched junction bases numbered 3, after V lost 2 bases and J lost 3 bases. The length of the CDR3 is 14 residues. Germline CDR1 and CDR2: MNHEY and SVGEGT. This CDR3 reads CASSYQGQYYGYTF. CDR3 DNA sequence: TGTGCCAGCAGTTACCAGGGACAGTACTATGGCTACACCTTC.

This rearrangement joins TRBV7-2 to TRBJ1-5, with D perhaps matching TRBD1 (6 bases). V was pared by 5 bases and J by 4 bases, with 12 bases between. Germline values: CDR1 SGHTA, CDR2 FQGNSA. CDR3 length: 14 residues. The DNA of the CDR3 is TGTGCCAGCAGCAAGGACAGACGTAATCAGCCCCAGCATTTT. Translating gives CASSKDRRNQPQHF.

This clone was detected once. The J gene is TRBJ1-2, the V gene TRBV9; tentatively, D is TRBD1 (6 bases). Germline CDR1 SGDLS, CDR2 YYNGEE. This CDR3 comprises 14 residues. The ends were cut back, 5 bases at V and 2 bases at J, with 13 bases in the middle. The CDR3: CASSREGDNYGYTF. The CDR3 nucleotides are TGTGCCAGCAGTCGCGAGGGGGACAACTATGGCTACACCTTC.

The V call is TRBV10-3, the J call TRBJ2-1, with 11 bases lining up with TRBD2. With 8 bases clipped from V and 11 bases from J, the junction kept 8 bases outside the gene matches. This CDR3 has 13 amino acids. Germline V lookup: CDR1 ENHRY, CDR2 SYGVKD. The DNA of the CDR3 is TGTGCCATCTCAAGGACTAGCGGGCTAAAGCAGTTCTTC. Protein: CAISRTSGLKQFF.

The V and J genes are TRBV24-1 and TRBJ2-1, with 9 bases that match TRBD1. The CDR3 is made up of 15 amino acids. The V gene end was trimmed by 4 bases and the J gene end by 12 bases; junction bases not matched to a gene: 12. Germline CDR1 reads KGHDR; CDR2 reads SFDVKD. CDR3 residues: CATSDRRKQGAVQFF. In nucleotides, the CDR3 is TGTGCCACCAGTGACCGAAGGAAACAGGGGGCCGTGCAGTTCTTC.

The chain carries TRBV20-1 and TRBJ2-7, with D tentatively TRBD1 (5 bases). In germline, CDR1 is DFQATT, CDR2 SNEGSKA (reference sequence). Trimming removed 3 bases from V and 11 bases from J, with 11 bases in between. The CDR3 has 10 residues. The CDR3 nucleotides are TGCAGTGCTAGGGACACCCGAGAGTACTTC. Encoded protein: CSARDTREYF.

V usage is TRBV6-2 or TRBV6-3 and J usage is TRBJ1-5; no clear D gene. Germline lookup yields CDR1 MNHEY and CDR2 SVGEGT. CDR3 length equals 13 residues. V lost 2 bases, J lost 4 bases, and 6 bases lay in between. The CDR3 coding sequence is TGTGCCAGCAGTTACCAGTTAAATCAGCCCCAGCATTTT. Translated: CASSYQLNQPQHF.